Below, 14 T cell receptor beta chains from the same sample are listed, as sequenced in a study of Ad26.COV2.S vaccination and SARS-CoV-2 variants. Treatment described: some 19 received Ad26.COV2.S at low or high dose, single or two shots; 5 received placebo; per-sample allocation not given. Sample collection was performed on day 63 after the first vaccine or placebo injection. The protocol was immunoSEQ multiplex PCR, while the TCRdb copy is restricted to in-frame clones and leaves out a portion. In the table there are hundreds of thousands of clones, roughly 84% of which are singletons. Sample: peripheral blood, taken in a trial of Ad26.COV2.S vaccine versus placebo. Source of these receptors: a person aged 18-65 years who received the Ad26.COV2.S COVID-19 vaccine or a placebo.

The CDR3 DNA sequence: TGTGCCAGCAGTTGGAACAATCAGCCCCAGCATTTT. Protein product: CASSWNNQPQHF. The chain links TRBV12-3 or TRBV12-4 to TRBJ1-5; D call uncertain. The CDR3 is made up of 12 amino acids. Trimming removed 4 bases at V and 3 bases at J, with 4 bases between.

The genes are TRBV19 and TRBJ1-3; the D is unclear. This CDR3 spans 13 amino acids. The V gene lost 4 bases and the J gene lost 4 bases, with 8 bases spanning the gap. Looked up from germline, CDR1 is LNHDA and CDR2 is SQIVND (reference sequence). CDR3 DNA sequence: TGTGCCAGTAGTACCCCGATGGGAAACACCATATATTTT. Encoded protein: CASSTPMGNTIYF.

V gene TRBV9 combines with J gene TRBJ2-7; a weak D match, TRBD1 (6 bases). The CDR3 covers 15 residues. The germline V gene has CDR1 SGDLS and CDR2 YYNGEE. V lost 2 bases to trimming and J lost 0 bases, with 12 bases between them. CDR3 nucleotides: TGTGCCAGCAGCGTTACCGGGACAAACTCCTACGAGCAGTACTTC. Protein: CASSVTGTNSYEQYF. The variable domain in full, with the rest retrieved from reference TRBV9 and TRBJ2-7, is DSGVTQTPKHLITATGQRVTLRCSPRSGDLSVYWYQQSLDQGLQFLIQYYNGEERAKGNILERFSAQQFPDLHSELNLSSLELGDSALYFCASSVTGTNSYEQYFGPGTRLTVT.

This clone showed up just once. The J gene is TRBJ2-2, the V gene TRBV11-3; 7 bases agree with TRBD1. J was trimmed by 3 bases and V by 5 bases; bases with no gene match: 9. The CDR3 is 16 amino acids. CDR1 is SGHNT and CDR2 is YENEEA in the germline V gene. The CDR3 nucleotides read TGTGCCAGCAGCAAATCGACAGGGATGTACACCGGGGAGCTGTTTTTT. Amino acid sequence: CASSKSTGMYTGELFF.

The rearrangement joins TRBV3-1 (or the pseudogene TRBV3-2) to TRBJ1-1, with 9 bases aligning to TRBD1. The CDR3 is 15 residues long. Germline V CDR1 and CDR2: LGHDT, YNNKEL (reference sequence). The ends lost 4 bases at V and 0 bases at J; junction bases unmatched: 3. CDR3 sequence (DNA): TGTGCCAGCAGCCGACGGACAGGGGTGAACACTGAAGCTTTCTTT. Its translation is CASSRRTGVNTEAFF.

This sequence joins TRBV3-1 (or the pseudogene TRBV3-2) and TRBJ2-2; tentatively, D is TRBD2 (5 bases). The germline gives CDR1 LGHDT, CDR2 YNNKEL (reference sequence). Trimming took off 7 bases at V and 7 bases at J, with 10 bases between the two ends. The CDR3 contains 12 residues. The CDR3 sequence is CASMGGGGELFF. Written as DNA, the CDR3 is TGTGCCAGCATGGGTGGAGGCGGGGAGCTGTTTTTT.

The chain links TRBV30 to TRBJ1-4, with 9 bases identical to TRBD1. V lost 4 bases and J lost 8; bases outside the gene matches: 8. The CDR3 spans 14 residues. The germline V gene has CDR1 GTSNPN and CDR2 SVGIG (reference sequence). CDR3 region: CAWNSGQGYEKLFF. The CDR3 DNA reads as TGTGCCTGGAACTCGGGACAGGGATACGAAAAACTGTTTTTT.

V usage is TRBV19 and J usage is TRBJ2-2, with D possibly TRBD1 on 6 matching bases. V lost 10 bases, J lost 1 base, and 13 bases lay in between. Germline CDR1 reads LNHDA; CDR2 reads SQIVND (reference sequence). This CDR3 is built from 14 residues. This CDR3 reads CATEDRLNTGELFF. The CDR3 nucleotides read TGTGCCACCGAGGACAGATTGAACACCGGGGAGCTGTTTTTT.

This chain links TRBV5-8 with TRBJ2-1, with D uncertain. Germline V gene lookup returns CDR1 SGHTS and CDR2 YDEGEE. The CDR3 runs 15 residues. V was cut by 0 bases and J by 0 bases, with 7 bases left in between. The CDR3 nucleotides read TGTGCCAGCAGCTTGGGACTTCGCTCCTACAATGAGCAGTTCTTC. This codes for CASSLGLRSYNEQFF.

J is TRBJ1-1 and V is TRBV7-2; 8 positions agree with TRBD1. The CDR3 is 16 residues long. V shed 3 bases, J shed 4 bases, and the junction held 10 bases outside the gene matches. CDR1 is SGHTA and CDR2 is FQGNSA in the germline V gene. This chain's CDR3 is CASSFRTGRFTTEAFF. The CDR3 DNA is TGTGCCAGCAGCTTTCGGACAGGGAGGTTTACCACTGAAGCTTTCTTT.

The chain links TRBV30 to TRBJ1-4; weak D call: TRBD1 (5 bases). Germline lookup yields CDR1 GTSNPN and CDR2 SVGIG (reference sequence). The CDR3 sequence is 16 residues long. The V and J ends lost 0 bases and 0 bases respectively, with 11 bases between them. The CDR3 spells CAWSVRRGSTNEKLFF. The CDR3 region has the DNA TGTGCCTGGAGTGTACGACGGGGCTCAACTAATGAAAAACTGTTTTTT.

CDR3 sequence reads: CASSLGGPSNEKLFF. CDR3 sequence (DNA): TGTGCCAGCAGCTTAGGCGGCCCTAGTAATGAAAAACTGTTTTTT. V gene TRBV7-9 combines with J gene TRBJ1-4; no clear D gene. CDR1 and CDR2 from the germline V gene are SEHNR and FQNEAQ (reference sequence). V shed 1 base and J shed 4 bases, with 10 bases lying between them. CDR3 length: 15 amino acids.

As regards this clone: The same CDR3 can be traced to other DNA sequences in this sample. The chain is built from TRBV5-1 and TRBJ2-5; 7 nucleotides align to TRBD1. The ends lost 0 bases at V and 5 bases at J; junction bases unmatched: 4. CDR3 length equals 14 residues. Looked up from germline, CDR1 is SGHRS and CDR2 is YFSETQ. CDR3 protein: CASSLDRGLETQYF. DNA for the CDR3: TGCGCCAGCAGCTTGGACAGGGGTCTGGAGACCCAGTACTTC.

The CDR3 DNA sequence: TGTGCCAGCAGCCAAGATCCTACGAGCGGTAATACGCAGTATTTT. This gives the protein CASSQDPTSGNTQYF. The chain uses TRBV4-2 and TRBJ2-3; TRBD2 might be the D (5 bases). Between the trimmed V and J ends, which lost 0 bases and 7 bases, there was a span of 14 bases. Germline CDR1 LGHNA, CDR2 YNFKEQ. The CDR3 length is 15 residues.